Presented here are 13 T cell receptor beta chains from one specimen sequenced in a study of blood T cell repertoires in COVID-19. Repertoires were generated with immunoSEQ multiplex PCR, while TCRdb's copy carries only in-frame clones and drops some. Among 150,000 to 200,000 clones listed, under 85% were seen once. Sequencing input: peripheral blood. These receptors were taken from an elderly woman with acute or convalescent COVID-19.

Only a few counts were recorded for this clone. The chain couples TRBV18 to TRBJ2-3; 7 nucleotides match TRBD1. Trimming took 3 bases from V and 3 from J; bases not matched to a gene: 6. Germline lookup yields CDR1 KGHSH and CDR2 LQKENI. This CDR3 spans 15 amino acids. The DNA of the CDR3 is TGTGCCAGCTCACCGCGGACAGGTCCTACAGATACGCAGTATTTT. It is translated as CASSPRTGPTDTQYF.

The V and J genes are TRBV6-5 and TRBJ1-4; D is perhaps TRBD1 (5 bases). V lost 0 bases and J lost 8, with 13 bases in between. CDR3 length: 15 amino acids. CDR1 is MNHEY, CDR2 SVGAGI, per germline. This CDR3 is CASSYSRQGEEKLFF. DNA of the CDR3: TGTGCCAGCAGTTACTCGAGGCAGGGTGAGGAAAAACTGTTTTTT.

The chain carries TRBV27 and TRBJ2-2; a possible D gene is TRBD2 (5 bases). V lost 7 bases and J lost 5, with 20 bases in between. This CDR3 has 16 residues. Germline V gene lookup returns CDR1 MNHEY and CDR2 SMNVEV (reference sequence). The CDR3 protein is CASTPVAWALTGELFF. In DNA form, the CDR3 reads TGTGCCAGCACCCCCGTAGCGTGGGCCCTGACCGGGGAGCTGTTTTTT.

The chain recombines TRBV7-6 with TRBJ1-4, with 9 bases fitting TRBD1. CDR1 is SGHVS and CDR2 is FNYEAQ in the germline V gene. The V gene end was trimmed by 1 base and the J gene end by 1 base; junction bases not matched to a gene: 10. The length of the CDR3 is 19 residues. This chain's CDR3 is CASSLGDRGIRGTNEKLFF. As DNA, the CDR3 is TGTGCCAGCAGCTTAGGCGACAGGGGGATCCGAGGAACTAATGAAAAACTGTTTTTT.

The chain links TRBV19 to TRBJ2-3; TRBD2 matches at 9 bases. Trimming at V came to 6 bases and at J to 5 bases, leaving 6 bases not matched to a gene. This CDR3 region has 14 residues. From germline, CDR1 is LNHDA and CDR2 SQIVND (reference sequence). The CDR3 DNA sequence: TGTGCCAGTAGCAGGGGACTAGCTGAAGATACGCAGTATTTT. Protein product: CASSRGLAEDTQYF.

The genes are TRBV28 and TRBJ2-7; D may be TRBD1 (6 bases). The V and J ends lost 5 bases and 0 bases respectively, with 14 bases between them. The CDR3 contains 15 residues. Germline V CDR1 and CDR2: MDHEN, SYDVKM. This CDR3 reads CASSLGTWSSYEQYF. The CDR3 nucleotides are TGTGCCAGCAGTCTGGGGACATGGAGCTCCTACGAGCAGTACTTC. The variable domain in full, completed from reference TRBV28 and TRBJ2-7, reads DVKVTQSSRYLVKRTGEKVFLECVQDMDHENMFWYRQDPGLGLRLIYFSYDVKMKEKGDIPEGYSVSREKKERFSLILESASTNQTSMYLCASSLGTWSSYEQYFGPGTRLTVT.

The chain employs TRBV6-5 and TRBJ1-6; perhaps TRBD1 as D (6 bases). Germline V lookup: CDR1 MNHEY, CDR2 SVGAGI. V was cut by 3 bases and J by 7 bases, with 16 bases left in between. This CDR3 has 16 amino acids. This CDR3 reads CASSYPGGGTNSPLHF. DNA of the CDR3: TGTGCCAGCAGTTATCCGGGGGGCGGAACAAATTCACCCCTCCACTTT.

J is TRBJ1-2 and V is TRBV7-9; D possibly corresponds to TRBD1 (6 bases). The ends were cut back, 5 bases at V and 6 bases at J, with 19 bases in the middle. Germline V lookup: CDR1 SEHNR, CDR2 FQNEAQ (reference sequence). There are 15 residues in the CDR3. The CDR3, as DNA: TGTGCCAGCAGCCTTGGGTTTGGGGGCGAGGATGGCTACACCTTC. Translating it yields CASSLGFGGEDGYTF.

In the case of this clone: This sample also contains other DNA sequences that code for the same CDR3. This rearrangement joins TRBV5-1 to TRBJ2-1; D not certain. The CDR3 covers 14 residues. V was shortened by 0 bases and J by 3 bases, with 7 bases between the two germline ends. Germline CDR1 reads SGHRS; CDR2 reads YFSETQ. The CDR3 DNA is TGCGCCAGCAGCTTGGCACTGAGCTACAATGAGCAGTTCTTC. Protein sequence: CASSLALSYNEQFF.

The chain is built from TRBV21-1 and TRBJ2-2; TRBD1 reflects the table's D call only, with no check against the DNA. TRBV21-1 is flagged as a pseudogene. The CDR3 consists of 15 residues. The CDR3 coding sequence is TGTGCCAGCAGCAAAAGGGGTGGAAGCACCGGGGAGCTGTTTTTT. It encodes CASSKRGGSTGELFF.

The V gene is TRBV28, the J gene TRBJ1-5, with 7 nucleotides matching TRBD1. Trimming cost V 5 bases and J 6 bases; bases outside gene matches: 13. The V gene's germline CDR1 is MDHEN and CDR2 SYDVKM. The CDR3 is made up of 16 amino acids. The CDR3 sequence: CASSHLGTVSGQPQHF. The DNA of the CDR3 is TGTGCCAGCAGTCACTTAGGGACAGTTTCAGGTCAGCCCCAGCATTTT. Based on the CDR3 plus reference TRBV28 and TRBJ1-5, the full variable domain is DVKVTQSSRYLVKRTGEKVFLECVQDMDHENMFWYRQDPGLGLRLIYFSYDVKMKEKGDIPEGYSVSREKKERFSLILESASTNQTSMYLCASSHLGTVSGQPQHFGDGTRLSIL.

The rearrangement uses TRBV24-1 and TRBJ2-3, with 9 bases identical to TRBD2. The CDR3 contains 14 residues. Germline lookup yields CDR1 KGHDR and CDR2 SFDVKD. J gave up 6 bases and V 4 bases, and 4 bases lay outside the gene matches. The chain's CDR3 is CATSERGGEDTQYF. CDR3 nucleotide sequence: TGTGCCACCAGTGAGCGGGGGGGTGAGGATACGCAGTATTTT.

The V gene is TRBV7-3, the J gene TRBJ2-1, with 8 bases identical to TRBD2. From germline, CDR1 is SGHTA and CDR2 FQGTGA. V lost 5 bases, J lost 10 bases, and 13 bases stayed unmatched. The CDR3 spans 15 residues. The CDR3 loop is CASSLSGVPPGEQFF. The CDR3 DNA is TGTGCCAGCAGCCTTAGCGGGGTGCCTCCCGGGGAGCAGTTCTTC.